This T cell receptor beta chain was captured in a study of CD8+CD57+ T cells in acquired aplastic anemia. Broader study findings: There were over 25 CD8+ CDR3 sequences that occurred in both patients and controls.

Profiling that covered TCR beta VDJ and CDR3 relied on genomic DNA as its template. Using its own MiXCR run on the reads, TCRdb lists one record per CDR3 protein. The sample has around 150,000 distinct CDR3 sequences; less than 60% are singletons. V lost 4 bases to trimming and J lost 1 base; unmatched junction nucleotides: 0. Germline V gene data show CDR1 as LNHDA and CDR2 as SQIVND (reference sequence). The CDR3 is 15 residues long. Previously, flow cytometry had revealed CD8+CD57+ cell expansion in the patients chosen for sequencing. There was no therapy given to any patient before the blood sampling took place. In the case of this clonotype: Antigen: not known.

The V call is TRBV19, the J call TRBJ2-6; 8 bases agree with TRBD1. The sample comprised sorted CD4+, CD8+, or CD8+CD57+ T cells (not recorded which) from PBMCs. The sequence derives from a human donor with aplastic anemia. CDR3 sequence reads: CASSRQGSGANVLTF. Written as DNA, the CDR3 is TGTGCCAGTAGTAGACAGGGGTCTGGGGCCAACGTCCTGACTTTC.